Detailed here is one T cell receptor beta chain. Its antigen is unknown. Sample-barcoded 5' priming and a J-beta primer mix drove a second PCR of about 6 to 12 cycles. Paired-end reads containing CDR3 totaled no fewer than 2.5 million for each sample. A single record per CDR3 protein comes from TCRdb applying MiXCR to the 5' RACE reads. The sample lists some 920,000 distinct CDR3 sequences; approximately 50% were seen once. This specimen comes from a study of blood T cells in healthy people across ages. This CDR3 contains 13 residues. General study points: Aged donors had fewer naive CD4+ cells and lower diversity than long-lived donors.

This TCR derives from a woman aged 55 to 70 in good health. The sample taken for sequencing was blood. The chain couples TRBV21-1 to TRBJ2-7; whether TRBD2, the table's D call, matches the DNA was not checked. TRBV21-1 is a documented pseudogene. CDR3 DNA sequence: TGTGCCAGCGCACTAGCGGGAGGATGCGAGCAGTACTTC. Translating gives CASALAGGCEQYF.